A single sample gave rise to the 11 T cell receptor beta chains below, sequenced in a study of T-cell reconstitution after alpha-beta-depleted transplantation in children. Researchers prepared the TCRbeta library using unique molecular identifiers, the study reports. TCRdb analysed the PCR reads with MiXCR anew, one entry per CDR3 protein. The sample includes fewer than 550,000 distinct CDR3 sequences, 15% to 20% of them seen just once. The sample in question was PBMCs, mostly from graft donor cells, obtained 360 days after TCRalphabeta/CD19-depleted stem cell transplant. These receptors all come from a boy less than two years old who had a stem cell transplant for Wiskott-Aldrich syndrome, so the T cells may come from the graft donor.

This clonotype was detected many times. The chain combines TRBV3-1 with TRBJ2-1; TRBD2 matches at 10 bases. Germline V gives CDR1 LGHDT, CDR2 YNNKEL (reference sequence). J lost 3 bases, V lost 6 bases, and 5 bases had no gene match. This CDR3 is built from 15 residues. In DNA form, the CDR3 reads TGTGCCAGCAGTCGACTAGCGGGTATCTACAATGAGCAGTTCTTC. Its translation: CASSRLAGIYNEQFF.

This clonotype was picked up a small number of times. The chain links TRBV12-3 or TRBV12-4 to TRBJ2-1; D is ambiguous. Trimming took off 6 bases at V and 7 bases at J, with 13 bases between the two ends. The CDR3 length is 13 residues. CDR3 nucleotides: TGTGCCAGCAGGACCCCCCGGCGGAATGAGCAGTTCTTC. This translates into CASRTPRRNEQFF.

In this sample, this clonotype turned up many times. The gene calls are TRBV12-3 or TRBV12-4 and TRBJ2-7; unclear D gene. Trimming took 2 bases from V and 4 from J, leaving 6 bases between them. This CDR3 region has 12 residues. CDR3 loop: CASSLTDYEQYF. CDR3 in DNA: TGTGCCAGCAGTTTAACGGATTACGAGCAGTACTTC.

This chain connects TRBV5-1 to TRBJ2-2; 7 bases match TRBD1. This CDR3 comprises 15 residues. Germline loops: CDR1 SGHRS, CDR2 YFSETQ. The J segment lost 2 bases and the V segment lost 4 bases, leaving 5 bases of the junction unmatched. The CDR3 bases are TGCGCCAGCAGCGAGGGACAGATCAACACCGGGGAGCTGTTTTTT. It is translated as CASSEGQINTGELFF.

This clonotype was found many times. The rearrangement uses TRBV6-1 and TRBJ2-7; weak D call: TRBD2 (5 bases). Trimming stripped 3 bases from V and 0 bases from J, with 9 bases between. The CDR3 is 14 amino acids. Per germline, CDR1 MNHNS and CDR2 SASEGT. DNA of the CDR3: TGTGCCAGCAGTGATTCTGGGAGCTCCTACGAGCAGTACTTC. It codes for CASSDSGSSYEQYF.

This clonotype was detected only a few times. This chain links TRBV29-1 with TRBJ2-1, with TRBD2 matching 9 bases. J lost 2 bases, V lost 5 bases, and 10 bases had no gene match. Germline values: CDR1 SQVTM, CDR2 ANQGSEA. CDR3 length: 16 residues. The CDR3 nucleotides are TGCAGCGTTACCAAGGGGGCGGGAGGGCCCTACAATGAGCAGTTCTTC. Encoded protein: CSVTKGAGGPYNEQFF.

The chain uses TRBV5-1 and TRBJ2-3; 12 bases fit TRBD2. Germline V CDR1 and CDR2: SGHRS, YFSETQ. V lost 0 bases, J lost 6 bases, and 8 bases stayed unmatched. CDR3 length: 17 residues. CDR3 protein: CASSLALAGGPGDTQYF. The CDR3 DNA reads as TGCGCCAGCAGCTTGGCTCTAGCGGGGGGGCCCGGGGATACGCAGTATTTT. The whole variable domain, filled in from reference TRBV5-1 and TRBJ2-3, reads KAGVTQTPRYLIKTRGQQVTLSCSPISGHRSVSWYQQTPGQGLQFLFEYFSETQRNKGNFPGRFSGRQFSNSRSEMNVSTLELGDSALYLCASSLALAGGPGDTQYFGPGTRLTVL.

The table lists this clonotype with many counts. The V call is TRBV7-7, the J call TRBJ2-1; no clear D gene. The CDR3 is 16 amino acids. CDR1 is SSHAT and CDR2 is FNYEAQ in the germline V gene (reference sequence). The V end lost 1 base, the J end lost 0 bases, and 10 bases lay between the germline ends. The CDR3 loop reads CASSLGSLSSYNEQFF. The DNA of the CDR3 is TGTGCCAGCAGCTTAGGGTCCCTGAGCTCCTACAATGAGCAGTTCTTC.

There are a few counts of this clonotype. The rearrangement uses TRBV7-2 and TRBJ2-2; no reliable D call. Germline values: CDR1 SGHTA, CDR2 FQGNSA. CDR3 length equals 16 residues. Trimming shortened V by 5 bases and J by 7 bases, and 20 bases separated the two germline ends. The CDR3 sequence: CASSPPATWSVGELFF. The CDR3 DNA follows: TGTGCCAGCAGCCCCCCGGCGACTTGGTCGGTCGGGGAGCTGTTTTTT.

In DNA, the CDR3 is TGTGCCAGCAGCTTAGGTCCTAGAGTCAATGAGCAGTTCTTC. This translates into CASSLGPRVNEQFF. The chain employs TRBV11-2 and TRBJ2-1; no reliable D call. V was cut by 1 base and J by 6 bases, with 10 bases left in between. There are 14 residues in the CDR3. CDR1 is SGHAT and CDR2 is FQNNGV in the germline V gene.

In this sample, this clonotype turned up a few times. CDR3 in amino acids: CASSLGGAYQETQYF. CDR3 sequence (DNA): TGTGCCAGCAGCCTCGGTGGGGCGTACCAAGAGACCCAGTACTTC. The chain has TRBV14 and TRBJ2-5; D is perhaps TRBD1 (5 bases). CDR3 length equals 15 residues. V was trimmed by 4 bases and J by 0 bases, leaving 12 bases between them. Germline loops: CDR1 SGHDN, CDR2 FVKESK.